This note documents a single T cell receptor beta chain sequence. In germline, CDR1 is SGHRS, CDR2 YFSETQ. J gave up 5 bases and V 1 base, and 7 bases lay outside the gene matches. CDR3 length: 15 amino acids. This sample is drawn from a study of blood T cell repertoires in COVID-19. Authors' analysis steps: Amplification from reference gene primers served as the basis for estimated nucleated cell counts. Measured with immunoSEQ multiplex PCR; TCRdb has only the in-frame clones, and not every one. V and J calls plus clone size are reproduced from that table; the DNA served to infer D and trimming. In the table there are about 250,000 clones, 86% of which are singletons. Participants came from around 25 US areas, aged about 18 to 90 years. Membership in each cohort depended on participant-reported clinical history.

Material for sequencing was PBMCs or T cells enriched from blood (not recorded which). The source of this sequence is a man aged 40-49 years who had recovered from COVID-19. The V call is TRBV5-1, the J call TRBJ1-1; TRBD1 agrees at 8 bases. This CDR3 is CASSLIQGAKTEAFF. The CDR3 nucleotides read TGCGCCAGCAGCTTGATCCAGGGGGCGAAGACTGAAGCTTTCTTT.